This T cell receptor (beta chain) was sequenced in a study of control samples from healthy donors and cancer patients. The repertoire was sequenced with immunoSEQ multiplex PCR; TCRdb's copy has only in-frame clones and lacks some. Of approximately 210,000 clones listed, roughly nine tenths were seen once; the top ten hold roughly 1.9%. This TCR was sampled from a man aged 30 to 45 in good health. The sample taken for sequencing was blood.

The CDR3 coding sequence is TGTGCCAGCAGCTTGGGCGACAACTACAATGAGCAGTTCTTC. It codes for CASSLGDNYNEQFF. The V call is TRBV5-4, the J call TRBJ2-1; D call uncertain. Per the germline V gene, CDR1 is SGHNT and CDR2 is YYREEE (reference sequence). The germline V and J ends were trimmed by 0 bases and 3 bases, with 7 bases remaining between them. CDR3 length: 14 residues.